A single sample gave rise to the 2 T cell receptor beta chains below, sequenced in a study of identical twins. Via MiXCR, TCRdb re-called the 5' RACE reads, giving one row per CDR3 protein. The data contain 500,000 to 700,000 distinct CDR3 sequences, about 7% of them singletons. The sample also formed part of further work on yellow fever vaccine responses in identical twins.

Sequenced material: PBMCs. These receptors all come from a woman aged 18-29 years in good health.

This clonotype was counted between two and nine times. This chain connects TRBV25-1 to TRBJ2-7, with D unresolved. Germline V CDR1 and CDR2: MGHDK, SYGVNS. This CDR3 contains 15 residues. Trimming pared 4 bases from V and 3 bases from J, leaving 16 bases between. The CDR3 DNA reads as TGTGCCAGCAGTGCCCCGGATCACCCGGGCTACGAGCAGTACTTC. This gives the protein CASSAPDHPGYEQYF.

The CDR3: CASSVEPRGLREQYF. Written as DNA, the CDR3 is TGTGCCAGCAGCGTAGAGCCTCGGGGACTTCGCGAGCAGTACTTC. The genes are TRBV9 and TRBJ2-7, with D maybe TRBD2 (6 bases). Germline V CDR1 and CDR2: SGDLS, YYNGEE. V gave up 0 bases and J gave up 6 bases, with 16 bases separating them. The length of the CDR3 is 15 residues.